This T cell receptor (beta chain) was sequenced during a study of shared clonotypes between healthy human individuals. Study results and caveats: Naive subsets generally had larger estimated richness than memory subsets. Despite large depth, rarefaction showed incomplete sorted-subset sequencing.

This table comes from immunoSEQ multiplex PCR, and its TCRdb copy is limited to in-frame clones, with some not included. Of 2 million to 3 million clones listed, approximately 94% are singletons. With respect to this clone: What it binds is not known.

The CDR3 length is 15 residues. The V and J ends lost 0 bases and 0 bases, in that order; junction bases with no gene match: 3. Per germline, CDR1 SGHDT and CDR2 YYEEEE. The sequence derives from a man between 18 and 29 years old in good health. This rearrangement joins TRBV5-6 to TRBJ2-7; 7 bases map to TRBD1. The sample was naive CD4+ T cells sorted from blood. Subset of the sample: CD45RA+ positively selected. CDR3 residues: CASSLGWDSSYEQYF. The DNA of the CDR3 is TGTGCCAGCAGCTTGGGTTGGGACAGCTCCTACGAGCAGTACTTC.